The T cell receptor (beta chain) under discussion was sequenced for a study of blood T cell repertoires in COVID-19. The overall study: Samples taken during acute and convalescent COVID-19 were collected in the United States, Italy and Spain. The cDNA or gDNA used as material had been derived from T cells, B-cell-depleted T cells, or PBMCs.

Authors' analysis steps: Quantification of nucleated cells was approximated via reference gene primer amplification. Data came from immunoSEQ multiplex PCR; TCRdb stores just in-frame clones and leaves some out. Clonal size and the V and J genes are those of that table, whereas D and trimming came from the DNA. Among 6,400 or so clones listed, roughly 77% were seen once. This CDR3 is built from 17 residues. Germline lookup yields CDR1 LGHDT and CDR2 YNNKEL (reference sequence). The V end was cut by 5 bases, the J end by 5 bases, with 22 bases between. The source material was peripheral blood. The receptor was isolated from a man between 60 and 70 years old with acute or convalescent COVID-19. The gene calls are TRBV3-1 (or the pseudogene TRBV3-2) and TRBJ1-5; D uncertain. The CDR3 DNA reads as TGTGCCAGCAGCGAAAAATGTCCCATTTGGCATCATCAGCCCCAGCATTTT. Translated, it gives CASSEKCPIWHHQPQHF.